This T cell receptor beta chain emerged from a study of blood T cell repertoires in COVID-19. The CDR3 is 12 amino acids. V was trimmed by 2 bases and J by 6 bases, leaving 7 bases between them. Germline CDR1 MNHEY, CDR2 SVGAGI. TCRdb's copy holds only in-frame clones and misses some; the assay was immunoSEQ multiplex PCR. The table lists approximately 280,000 clones, roughly 85% of them singletons. This TCR derives from a woman in her 70s with acute or convalescent COVID-19. The chain has TRBV6-5 and TRBJ1-1, with D possibly TRBD1 on 5 matching bases. The sequenced material came from peripheral blood. CDR3 loop: CASSYGGAEAFF. CDR3 DNA: TGTGCCAGCAGTTACGGGGGGGCTGAAGCTTTCTTT.